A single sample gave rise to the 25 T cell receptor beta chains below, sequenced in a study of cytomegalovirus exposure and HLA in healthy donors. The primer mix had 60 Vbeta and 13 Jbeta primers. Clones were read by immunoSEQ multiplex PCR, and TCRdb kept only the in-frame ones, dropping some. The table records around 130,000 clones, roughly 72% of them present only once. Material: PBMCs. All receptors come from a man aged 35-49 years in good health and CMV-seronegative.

The CDR3 nucleotides are TGCGCCAGCAGTGAGTGGGCGGGAGGGCCAGATACGCAGTATTTT. This gives the protein CASSEWAGGPDTQYF. The chain is built from TRBV10-1 and TRBJ2-3, with 9 positions matching TRBD2. This CDR3 region has 15 residues. V lost 1 base and J lost 4; bases outside the gene matches: 3. Per the germline V gene, CDR1 is WNHNN and CDR2 is SYGVQD (reference sequence).

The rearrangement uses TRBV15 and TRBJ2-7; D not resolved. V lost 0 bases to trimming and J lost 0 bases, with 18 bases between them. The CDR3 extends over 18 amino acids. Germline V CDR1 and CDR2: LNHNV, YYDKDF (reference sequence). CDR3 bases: TGTGCCACCAGCAGAGATCAAGGTGATGAATGGGCCTCCTACGAGCAGTACTTC. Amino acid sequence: CATSRDQGDEWASYEQYF.

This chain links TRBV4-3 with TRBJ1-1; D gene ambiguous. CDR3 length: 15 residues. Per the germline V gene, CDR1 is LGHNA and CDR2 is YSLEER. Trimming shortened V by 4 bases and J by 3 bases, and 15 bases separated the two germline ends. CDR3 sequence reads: CASSRGPSGDTEAFF. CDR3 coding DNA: TGCGCCAGCAGCCGCGGTCCTAGCGGGGACACTGAAGCTTTCTTT.

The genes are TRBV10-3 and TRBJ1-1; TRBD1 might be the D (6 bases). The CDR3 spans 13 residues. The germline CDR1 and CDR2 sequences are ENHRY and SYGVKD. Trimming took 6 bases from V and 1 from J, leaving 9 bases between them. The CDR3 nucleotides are TGTGCCATCAGCTCGGACAGGAACACTGAAGCTTTCTTT. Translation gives CAISSDRNTEAFF.

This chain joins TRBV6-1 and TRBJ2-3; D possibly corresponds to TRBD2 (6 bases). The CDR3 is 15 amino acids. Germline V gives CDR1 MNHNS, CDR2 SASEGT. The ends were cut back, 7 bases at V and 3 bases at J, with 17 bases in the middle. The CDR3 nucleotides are TGTGCCAGCACATCCAGGCGGGGACCTACAGATACGCAGTATTTT. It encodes CASTSRRGPTDTQYF.

In DNA form, the CDR3 reads TGTGCCAGCAGTGACCCCGGGACTTCCTTGGAAGAGACCCAGTACTTC. Translated, it gives CASSDPGTSLEETQYF. The chain recombines TRBV2 with TRBJ2-5; maybe TRBD2 (6 bases). V lost 3 bases and J 3 bases, leaving 17 bases between the germline ends. Looked up from germline, CDR1 is SNHLY and CDR2 is FYNNEI. CDR3 length: 16 amino acids. The variable domain in full, completed from reference TRBV2 and TRBJ2-5, reads EPEVTQTPSHQVTQMGQEVILRCVPISNHLYFYWYRQILGQKVEFLVSFYNNEISEKSEIFDDQFSVERPDGSNFTLKIRSTKLEDSAMYFCASSDPGTSLEETQYFGPGTRLLVL.

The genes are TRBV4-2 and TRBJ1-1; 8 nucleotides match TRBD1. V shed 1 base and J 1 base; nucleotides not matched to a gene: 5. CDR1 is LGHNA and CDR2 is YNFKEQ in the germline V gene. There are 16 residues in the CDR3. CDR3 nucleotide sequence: TGTGCCAGCAGCCAAGCGCCGGGACAGGAGAACACTGAAGCTTTCTTT. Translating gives CASSQAPGQENTEAFF.

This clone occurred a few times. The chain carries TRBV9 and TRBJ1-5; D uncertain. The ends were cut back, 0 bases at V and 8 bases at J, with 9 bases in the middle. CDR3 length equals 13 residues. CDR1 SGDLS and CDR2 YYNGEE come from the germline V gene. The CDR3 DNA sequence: TGTGCCAGCAGCGTAGTGAGCGGGGAGCCCCAGCATTTT. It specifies CASSVVSGEPQHF.

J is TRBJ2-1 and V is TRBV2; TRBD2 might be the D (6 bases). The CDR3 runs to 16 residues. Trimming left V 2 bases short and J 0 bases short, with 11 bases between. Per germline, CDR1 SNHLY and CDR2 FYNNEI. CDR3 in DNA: TGTGCCAGCAGTGAAACGGCGGGGAGCTCCTACAATGAGCAGTTCTTC. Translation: CASSETAGSSYNEQFF.

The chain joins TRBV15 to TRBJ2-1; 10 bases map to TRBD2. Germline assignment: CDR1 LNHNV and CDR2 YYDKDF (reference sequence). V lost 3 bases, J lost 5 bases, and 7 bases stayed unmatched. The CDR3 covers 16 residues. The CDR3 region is CATSSSGLAENNEQFF. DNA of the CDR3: TGTGCCACCAGCAGTTCTGGACTAGCGGAGAACAATGAGCAGTTCTTC.

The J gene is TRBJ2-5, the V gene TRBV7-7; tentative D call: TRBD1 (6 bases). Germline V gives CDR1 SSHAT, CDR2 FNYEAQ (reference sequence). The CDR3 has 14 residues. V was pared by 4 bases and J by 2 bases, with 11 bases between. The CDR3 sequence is CASSSGTWQETQYF. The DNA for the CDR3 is TGTGCCAGCAGCTCCGGGACATGGCAAGAGACCCAGTACTTC.

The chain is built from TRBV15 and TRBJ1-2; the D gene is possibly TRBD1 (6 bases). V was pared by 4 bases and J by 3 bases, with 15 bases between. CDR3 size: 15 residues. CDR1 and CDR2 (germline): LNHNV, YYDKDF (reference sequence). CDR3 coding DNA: TGTGCCACCAGCAACATCGGCAGGGGAGACTATGGCTACACCTTC. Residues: CATSNIGRGDYGYTF.

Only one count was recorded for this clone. The CDR3 spells CASSQPGQYNANTGELFF. In DNA form, the CDR3 reads TGCGCCAGCAGCCAACCCGGACAGTACAACGCGAACACCGGGGAGCTGTTTTTT. The chain employs TRBV4-1 and TRBJ2-2, with TRBD1 as a possible D gene (6 bases). V lost 2 bases and J 0 bases, leaving 16 bases between the germline ends. The CDR3 loop spans 18 amino acids. Germline V gives CDR1 MGHRA, CDR2 YSYEKL.

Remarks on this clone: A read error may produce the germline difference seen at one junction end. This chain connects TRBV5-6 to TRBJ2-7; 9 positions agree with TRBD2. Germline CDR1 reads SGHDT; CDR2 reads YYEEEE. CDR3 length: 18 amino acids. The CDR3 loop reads CASSFRVSSGTLFYEQCF. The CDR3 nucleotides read TGTGCCAGCAGCTTTAGGGTGTCTAGCGGGACGCTCTTCTACGAGCAGTGCTTC.

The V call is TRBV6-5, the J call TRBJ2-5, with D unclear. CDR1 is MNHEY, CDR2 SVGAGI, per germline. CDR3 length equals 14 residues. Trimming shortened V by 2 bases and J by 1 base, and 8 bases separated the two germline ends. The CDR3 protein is CASSYMALQETQYF. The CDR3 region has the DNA TGTGCCAGCAGTTACATGGCTCTCCAAGAGACCCAGTACTTC.

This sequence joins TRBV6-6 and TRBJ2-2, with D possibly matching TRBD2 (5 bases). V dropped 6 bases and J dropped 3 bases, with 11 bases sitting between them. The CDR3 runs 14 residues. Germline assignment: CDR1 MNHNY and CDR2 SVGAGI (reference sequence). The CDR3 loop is CASSTLGYTGELFF. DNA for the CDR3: TGTGCCAGCAGCACACTAGGTTACACCGGGGAGCTGTTTTTT.

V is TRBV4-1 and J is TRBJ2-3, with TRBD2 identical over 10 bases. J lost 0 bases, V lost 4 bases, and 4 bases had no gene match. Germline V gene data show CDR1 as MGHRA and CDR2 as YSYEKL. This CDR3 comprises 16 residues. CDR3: CASSLRTSGSTDTQYF. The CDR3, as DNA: TGCGCCAGCAGCCTCCGGACTAGCGGTAGCACAGATACGCAGTATTTT.

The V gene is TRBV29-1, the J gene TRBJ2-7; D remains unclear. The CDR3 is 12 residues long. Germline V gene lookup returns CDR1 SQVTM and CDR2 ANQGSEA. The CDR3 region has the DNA TGCAGGCCCTTTAAGCCGTTCTACGAGCAGTACTTC. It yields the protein CRPFKPFYEQYF.

The DNA for the CDR3 is TGTGCCAGCTTACCTAGCGGGGGCTCCTACGAGCAGTACTTC. Its protein product is CASLPSGGSYEQYF. V gene TRBV6-6 combines with J gene TRBJ2-7, with TRBD2 matching 10 bases. The V segment lost 8 bases and the J segment 0 bases; nucleotides outside the gene matches: 4. Germline CDR1 reads MNHNY; CDR2 reads SVGAGI (reference sequence). This CDR3 has 14 amino acids.

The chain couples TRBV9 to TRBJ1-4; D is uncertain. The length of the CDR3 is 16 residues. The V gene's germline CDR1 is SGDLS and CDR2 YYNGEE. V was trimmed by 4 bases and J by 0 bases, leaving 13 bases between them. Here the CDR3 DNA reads TGTGCCAGCAGCCCTTACAGTACCGCAACTAATGAAAAACTGTTTTTT. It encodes CASSPYSTATNEKLFF.

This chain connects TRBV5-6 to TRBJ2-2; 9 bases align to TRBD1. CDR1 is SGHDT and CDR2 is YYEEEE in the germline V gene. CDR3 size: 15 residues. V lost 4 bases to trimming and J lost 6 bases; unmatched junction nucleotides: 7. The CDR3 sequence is CASSPGTGRSGELFF. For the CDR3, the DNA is TGTGCCAGCAGCCCCGGGACAGGGAGATCCGGGGAGCTGTTTTTT.

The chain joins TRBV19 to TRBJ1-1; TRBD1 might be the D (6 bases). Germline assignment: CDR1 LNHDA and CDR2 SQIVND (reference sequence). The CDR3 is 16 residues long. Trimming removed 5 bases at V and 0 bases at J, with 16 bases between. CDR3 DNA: TGTGCCAGTAGTCGGGCGGACAGTTTCATGAACACTGAAGCTTTCTTT. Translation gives CASSRADSFMNTEAFF.

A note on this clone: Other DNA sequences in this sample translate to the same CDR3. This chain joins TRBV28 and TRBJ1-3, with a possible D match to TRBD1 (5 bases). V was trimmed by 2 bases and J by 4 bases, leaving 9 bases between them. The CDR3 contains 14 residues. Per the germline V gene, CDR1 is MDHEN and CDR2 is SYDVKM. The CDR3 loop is CASSLQGSGNTIYF. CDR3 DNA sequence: TGTGCCAGCAGTTTACAGGGTAGCGGAAACACCATATATTTT.

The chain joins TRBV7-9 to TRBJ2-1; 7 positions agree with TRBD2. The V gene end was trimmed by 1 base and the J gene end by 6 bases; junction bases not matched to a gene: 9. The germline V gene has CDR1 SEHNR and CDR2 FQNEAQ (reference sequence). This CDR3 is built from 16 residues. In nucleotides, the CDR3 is TGTGCCAGCAGCTTAGGGGGCGGGAGTTTTTTCAATGAGCAGTTCTTC. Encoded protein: CASSLGGGSFFNEQFF.

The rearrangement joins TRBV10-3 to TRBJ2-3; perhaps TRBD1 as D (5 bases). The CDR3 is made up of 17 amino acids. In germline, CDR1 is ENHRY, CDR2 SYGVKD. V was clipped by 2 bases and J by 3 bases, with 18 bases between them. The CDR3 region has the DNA TGTGCCATCAGTGAGATAGACTCAGGGCGCGGTACAGATACGCAGTATTTT. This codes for CAISEIDSGRGTDTQYF.